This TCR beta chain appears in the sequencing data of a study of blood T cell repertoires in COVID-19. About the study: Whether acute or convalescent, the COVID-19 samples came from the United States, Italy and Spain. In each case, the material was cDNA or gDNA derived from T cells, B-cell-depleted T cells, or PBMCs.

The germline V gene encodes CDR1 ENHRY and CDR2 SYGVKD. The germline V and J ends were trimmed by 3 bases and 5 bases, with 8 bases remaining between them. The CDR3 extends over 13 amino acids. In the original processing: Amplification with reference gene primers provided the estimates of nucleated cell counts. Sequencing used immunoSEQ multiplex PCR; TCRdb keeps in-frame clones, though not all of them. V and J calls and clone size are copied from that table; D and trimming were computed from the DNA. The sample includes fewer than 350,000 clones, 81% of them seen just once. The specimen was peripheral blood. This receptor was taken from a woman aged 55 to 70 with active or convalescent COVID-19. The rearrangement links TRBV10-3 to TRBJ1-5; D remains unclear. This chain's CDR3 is CAISDREDQPQHF. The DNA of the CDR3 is TGTGCCATCAGTGATAGGGAGGATCAGCCCCAGCATTTT.